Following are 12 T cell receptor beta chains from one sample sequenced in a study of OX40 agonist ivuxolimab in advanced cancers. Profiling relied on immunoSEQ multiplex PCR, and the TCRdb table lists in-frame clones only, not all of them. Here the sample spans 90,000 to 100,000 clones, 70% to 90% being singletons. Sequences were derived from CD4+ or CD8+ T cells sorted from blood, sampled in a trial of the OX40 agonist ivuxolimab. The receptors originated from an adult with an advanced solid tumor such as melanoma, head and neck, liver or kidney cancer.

This CDR3 is CASSQVIQGSRGYTF. Written as DNA, the CDR3 is TGTGCCAGCAGCCAAGTAATCCAGGGAAGTCGGGGCTACACCTTC. The chain employs TRBV14 and TRBJ1-2, with a possible D match to TRBD1 (5 bases). Trimming removed 1 base from V and 8 bases from J, with 17 bases in between. The CDR3 is 15 amino acids. Per the germline V gene, CDR1 is SGHDN and CDR2 is FVKESK.

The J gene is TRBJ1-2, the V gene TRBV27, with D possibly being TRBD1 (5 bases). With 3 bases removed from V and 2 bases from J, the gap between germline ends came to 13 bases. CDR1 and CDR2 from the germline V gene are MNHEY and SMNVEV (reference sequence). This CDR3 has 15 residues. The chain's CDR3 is CASSLDGHKNYGYTF. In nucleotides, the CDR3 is TGTGCCAGCAGTTTGGACGGACACAAAAACTATGGCTACACCTTC.

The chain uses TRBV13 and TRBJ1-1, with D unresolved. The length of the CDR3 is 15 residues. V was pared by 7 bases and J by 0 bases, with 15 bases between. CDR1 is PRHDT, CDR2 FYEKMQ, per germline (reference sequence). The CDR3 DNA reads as TGTGCCAGCACAGACCAACGGGTGATGAACACTGAAGCTTTCTTT. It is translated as CASTDQRVMNTEAFF.

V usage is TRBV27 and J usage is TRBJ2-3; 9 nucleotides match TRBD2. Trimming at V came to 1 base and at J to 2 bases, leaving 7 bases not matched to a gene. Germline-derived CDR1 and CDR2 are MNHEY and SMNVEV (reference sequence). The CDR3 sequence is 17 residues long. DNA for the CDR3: TGTGCCAGCAGTTTATGGGGTCTAGCGGGGACCACAGATACGCAGTATTTT. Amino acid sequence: CASSLWGLAGTTDTQYF.

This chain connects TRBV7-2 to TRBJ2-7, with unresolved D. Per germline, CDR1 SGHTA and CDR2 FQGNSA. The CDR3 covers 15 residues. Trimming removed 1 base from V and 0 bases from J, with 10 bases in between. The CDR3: CASSLVAETSYEQYF. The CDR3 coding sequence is TGTGCCAGCAGCTTAGTTGCAGAAACCTCCTACGAGCAGTACTTC.

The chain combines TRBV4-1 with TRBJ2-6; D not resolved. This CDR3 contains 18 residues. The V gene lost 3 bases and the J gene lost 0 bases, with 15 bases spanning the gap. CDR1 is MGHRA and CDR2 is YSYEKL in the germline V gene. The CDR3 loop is CASSQMGYRNSGANVLTF. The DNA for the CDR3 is TGCGCCAGCAGCCAGATGGGGTACCGCAACTCTGGGGCCAACGTCCTGACTTTC.

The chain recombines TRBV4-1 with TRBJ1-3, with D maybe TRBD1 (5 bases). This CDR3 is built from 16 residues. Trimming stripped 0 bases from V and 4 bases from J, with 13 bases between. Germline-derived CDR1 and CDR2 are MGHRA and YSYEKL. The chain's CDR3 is CASSQDWGSGGNTIYF. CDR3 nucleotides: TGCGCCAGCAGCCAAGATTGGGGGTCGGGGGGAAACACCATATATTTT.

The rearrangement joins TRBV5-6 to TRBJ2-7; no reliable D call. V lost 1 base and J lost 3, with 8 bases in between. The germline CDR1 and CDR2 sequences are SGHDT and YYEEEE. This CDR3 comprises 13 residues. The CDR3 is CASSLRNVYEQYF. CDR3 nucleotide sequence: TGTGCCAGCAGCTTGAGGAACGTCTACGAGCAGTACTTC.

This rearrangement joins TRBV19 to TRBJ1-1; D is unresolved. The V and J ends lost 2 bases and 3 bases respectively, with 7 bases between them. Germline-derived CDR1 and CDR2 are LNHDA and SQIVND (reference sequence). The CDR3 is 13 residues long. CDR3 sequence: CASSINPDTEAFF. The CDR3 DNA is TGTGCCAGTAGTATAAATCCGGACACTGAAGCTTTCTTT.

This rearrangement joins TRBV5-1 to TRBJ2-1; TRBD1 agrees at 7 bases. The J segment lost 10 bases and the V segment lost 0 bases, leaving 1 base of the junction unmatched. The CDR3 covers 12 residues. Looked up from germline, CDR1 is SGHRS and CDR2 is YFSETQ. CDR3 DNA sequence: TGCGCCAGCAGCTTGGGGGGACAGGAGCAGTTCTTC. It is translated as CASSLGGQEQFF.

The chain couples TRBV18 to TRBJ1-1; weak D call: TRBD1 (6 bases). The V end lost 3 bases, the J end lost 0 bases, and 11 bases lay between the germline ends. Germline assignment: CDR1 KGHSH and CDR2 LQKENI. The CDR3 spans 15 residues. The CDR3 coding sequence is TGTGCCAGCTCACCGATGGACAGCTTGAACACTGAAGCTTTCTTT. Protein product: CASSPMDSLNTEAFF.

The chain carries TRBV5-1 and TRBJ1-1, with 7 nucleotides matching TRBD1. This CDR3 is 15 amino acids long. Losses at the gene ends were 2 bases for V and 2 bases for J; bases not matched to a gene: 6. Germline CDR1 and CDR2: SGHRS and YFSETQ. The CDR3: CASSLTGTANTEAFF. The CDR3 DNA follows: TGCGCCAGCAGCTTAACCGGGACAGCAAACACTGAAGCTTTCTTT.